This T cell receptor (beta chain) derives from a study of shared clonotypes between healthy human individuals (dated by TCRdb to 2019 to 2021). Turning to the overall study: A few men and two women, aged 18 to 49 years, made up the cohort. For each donor, CD4 naive and CD4 memory were each given three plates, CD8 naive was given two plates, and CD8 memory was given one plate. The study deeply sequenced blood TCR repertoires of five healthy adults to estimate repertoire size and the extent of clonotype sharing between individuals. Libraries were prepared and TCR repertoires were sequenced by different laboratories using diverse techniques, in order to increase sequencing depth and limit assay-specific biases. Between about 0.9 and 9 billion PBMCs per donor were obtained by leukapheresis.

CD8 naive samples consisted of CD45RO-negative cells that were positively selected for CCR7, yielding a CD45RA+CCR7+ population without TemRA cells. Healthy HIV-negative adults with no recently reported acute infections or vaccinations were included as donors. Only Caucasian adults living in Nashville, Tennessee, USA were represented among the donors. Blood was collected by leukapheresis, and PBMCs were isolated by Ficoll-Histopaque density gradient centrifugation and then cryopreserved in liquid nitrogen vapor phase. Purity and quantity of every magnetically sorted T cell population were checked by analytical flow cytometry. From each sorted fraction, genomic DNA was isolated and quantified by UV absorbance on a Nanodrop 2000c. Worth noting for this clone: This clone's antigen is unknown. No clone much larger than this one lies a single base away; base qualities are absent.

The study at large found these results: Rarefaction of sorted-subset datasets indicated incomplete sequencing despite the large sequencing depth. Naive subsets generally had larger estimated clonotype richness than memory subsets. Across a few donors, roughly 5% of naive CD4, 3% to 4% of naive CD8, 2% to 2.5% of memory CD4, and about 0.44% of memory CD8 clonotypes were shared. Clonotypes shared by all four sorted-subset donors showed higher generation probabilities than non-shared clonotypes. Pairwise subsampling indicated that sequencing depth was expected to affect the degree of clonotype sharing among donors. Sampling was restricted to blood, and TCR repertoires in tissue are likely to differ from TCR repertoires in blood. Because the study included a small number of donors, the genetic and exposure-history diversity represented was limited.

Using the deep immunoSEQ assay, multiplex PCR amplified TCR CDR3 regions from genomic DNA. Extracted genomic DNA from each cell subset was distributed evenly across all wells of several immunoSEQ 96-well plates, and each plate was treated as a replicate. For sorted subsets, 150 to 250 ng of genomic DNA, equivalent to tens of thousands of T cell genomes, went into each replicate PCR. Purified libraries were measured with a Qubit 3.0 fluorometer, size-checked on a Bioanalyzer 2100, and measured again with the KAPA Library Quantification kit. Each immunoSEQ 96-well plate was sequenced on its own single-read 150-cycle Illumina NextSeq 550 flow cell. For the original study's pipeline: The immunoSEQ output contained only junctional sequences without quality scores, so filtering could not match that applied to full-length reads. To assign V/J genes and CDR3, sequences were annotated against IMGT germline references using PyIR, a Python wrapper for IgBLAST v1.9. Any read was removed if the V/J assignment was weak (E-value above 1e-6), the CDR3 was missing, or the read contained stop codons, out-of-frame junctions, or ambiguous translated residues. A V3J clonotype was defined by an identical inferred V gene, J gene, and CDR3 amino acid sequence. Percentage overlap between repertoires was computed as shared unique clonotypes divided by the size of the smaller repertoire. Richness of each repertoire was evaluated using RTK rarefaction, the Chao1 estimator, and Recon v2.1 estimates of unobserved clonotypes. For all TCRbeta clonotypes obtained by the gDNA method from a few donors, generation probabilities were computed with OLGA. The clones in this table, taken by TCRdb from immuneACCESS, are in-frame only. Not every clone is retained; where verified, under half of the shortfall comes from an unresolved V gene, and the cause of the rest is unknown. V, J and clone size are taken as reported in that table, and D and trimming were inferred from the DNA itself. Recorded for this sample are roughly 890,000 clones; more than 85% of them occurred a single time. The ten largest clones add up to about 24% of the sample.

Germline trimming amounts to 0 bases on V and 14 bases on J, with 11 as the count of junction bases outside the gene matches. Counted from cysteine to phenylalanine, this CDR3 has 17 amino acids. CDR3 DNA only is kept here, 51 bases in frame from base 1. From the germline V gene (reference sequence), CDR1 is SEHNR and CDR2 is FQNEAQ. The V gene is TRBV7-9 and the J gene is TRBJ2-3; 16 bases in the junction line up with TRBD2. The clonotype originates from a man between 25 and 39 years old in good health. Source material: naive CD8+ T cells sorted from blood. The cell subset or site label, as the study defines it: CD45RA+CCR7+. The CDR3 amino acid sequence is: CASSLAGTSGRAPPVYF. The sequence in DNA is TGTGCCAGCAGCTTAGCCGGGACTAGCGGGAGGGCCCCACCGGTGTATTTT.